The present TCR beta chain was sequenced within a study of metastatic and nonmetastatic thyroid tumors. General study findings and limits: Versus benign nodules, malignant thyroid tumors reportedly had significantly higher TCR beta diversity, in blood and tumor.

Every patient underwent thyroid surgery untreated. Trimming removed 4 bases at V and 0 bases at J, with 11 bases between. The CDR3 is 15 residues long. Germline lookup yields CDR1 SGHTA and CDR2 FQGTGA. This clone was observed at least ten times. Its matching antigen is unknown. TCRdb reanalyzed the PCR reads with MiXCR. The sample consists of under 30,000 clones, more than 20% of them appearing once. Sequenced input: blood. The TCR sequence derives from a male donor with papillary thyroid cancer or a benign thyroid nodule (not recorded which). Some clones in this sample may be carry-over from other donors' samples. V and J are TRBV7-3 and TRBJ2-3; D is perhaps TRBD1 (5 bases). CDR3 protein: CASSSLGLSTDTQYF. CDR3 bases: TGTGCCAGCAGCTCCCTGGGGCTTAGCACAGATACGCAGTATTTT.